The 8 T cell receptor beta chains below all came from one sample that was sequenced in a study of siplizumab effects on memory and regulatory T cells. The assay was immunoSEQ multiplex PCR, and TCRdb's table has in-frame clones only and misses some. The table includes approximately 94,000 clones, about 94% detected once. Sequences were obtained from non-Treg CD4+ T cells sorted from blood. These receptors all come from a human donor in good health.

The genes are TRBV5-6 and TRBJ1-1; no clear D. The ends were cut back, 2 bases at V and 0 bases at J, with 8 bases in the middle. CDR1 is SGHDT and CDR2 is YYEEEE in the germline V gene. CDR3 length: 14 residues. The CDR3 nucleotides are TGTGCCAGCAGCTTTGGCCAGATGAACACTGAAGCTTTCTTT. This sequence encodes CASSFGQMNTEAFF. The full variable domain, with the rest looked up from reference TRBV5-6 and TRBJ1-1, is DAGVTQSPTHLIKTRGQQVTLRCSPKSGHDTVSWYQQALGQGPQFIFQYYEEEERQRGNFPDRFSGHQFPNYSSELNVNALLLGDSALYLCASSFGQMNTEAFFGQGTRLTVV.

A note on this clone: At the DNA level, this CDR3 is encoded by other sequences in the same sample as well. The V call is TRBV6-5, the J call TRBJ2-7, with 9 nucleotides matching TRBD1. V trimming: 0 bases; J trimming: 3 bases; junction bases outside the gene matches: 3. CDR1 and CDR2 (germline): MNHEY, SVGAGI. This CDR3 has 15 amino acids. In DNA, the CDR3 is TGTGCCAGCAGTTACTCTTGGACAGGGGACTACGAGCAGTACTTC. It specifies CASSYSWTGDYEQYF.

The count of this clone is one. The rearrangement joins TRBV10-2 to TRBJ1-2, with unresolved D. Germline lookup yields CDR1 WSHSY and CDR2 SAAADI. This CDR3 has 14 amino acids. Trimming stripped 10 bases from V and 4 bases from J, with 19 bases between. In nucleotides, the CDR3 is TGCGCCACCGCTGTCCCGGGCGGAGGCTATGGCTACACCTTC. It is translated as CATAVPGGGYGYTF.

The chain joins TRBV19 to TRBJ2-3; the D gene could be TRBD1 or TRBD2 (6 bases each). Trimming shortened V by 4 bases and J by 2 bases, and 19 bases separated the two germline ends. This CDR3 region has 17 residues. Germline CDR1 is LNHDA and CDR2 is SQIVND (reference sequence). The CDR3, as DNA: TGTGCCAGTAGTAGCCCCAAGAGGGGGGAGATCACAGATACGCAGTATTTT. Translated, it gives CASSSPKRGEITDTQYF.

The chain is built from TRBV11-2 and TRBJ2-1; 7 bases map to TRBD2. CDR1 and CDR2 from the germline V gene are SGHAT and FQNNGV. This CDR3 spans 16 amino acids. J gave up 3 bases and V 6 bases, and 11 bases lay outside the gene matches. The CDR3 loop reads CASRLTRDYFYNEQFF. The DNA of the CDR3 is TGTGCCAGCAGATTAACCCGGGACTATTTCTACAATGAGCAGTTCTTC.

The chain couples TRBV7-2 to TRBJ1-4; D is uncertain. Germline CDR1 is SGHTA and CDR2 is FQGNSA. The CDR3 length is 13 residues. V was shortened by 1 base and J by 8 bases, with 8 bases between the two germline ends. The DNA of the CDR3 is TGTGCCAGCAGCTTAGTGGGAAGAGAAAAACTGTTTTTT. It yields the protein CASSLVGREKLFF.

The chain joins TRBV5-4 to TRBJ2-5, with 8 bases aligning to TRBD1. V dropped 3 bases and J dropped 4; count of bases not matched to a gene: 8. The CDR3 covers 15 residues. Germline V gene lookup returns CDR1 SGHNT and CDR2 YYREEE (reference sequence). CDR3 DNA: TGTGCCAGCAGCTCAGGACAGGGTAGGGGAGAGACCCAGTACTTC. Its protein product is CASSSGQGRGETQYF.

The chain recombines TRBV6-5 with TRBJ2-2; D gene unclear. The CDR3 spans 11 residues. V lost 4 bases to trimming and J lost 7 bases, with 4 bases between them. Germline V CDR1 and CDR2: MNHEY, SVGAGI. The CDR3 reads CASSSFGELFF. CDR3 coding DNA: TGTGCCAGCAGTTCATTCGGGGAGCTGTTTTTT.